The 21 T cell receptor beta chains in this list originate from one sample, sequenced in a study of cytomegalovirus exposure and HLA in healthy donors. Primers for the PCR totalled 60 Vbeta and 13 Jbeta. Some clones are missing from TCRdb's copy, which holds only in-frame ones; the method was immunoSEQ multiplex PCR. The sample yields about 130,000 clones, about four fifths seen once. Sequenced material: PBMCs. The source of these receptors is a woman aged 35 to 49 in good health and CMV-seropositive.

The rearrangement links TRBV6-5 to TRBJ2-5; D might be TRBD1 (6 bases). The DNA end is more similar to TRBJ2-7, so the J call may be wrong. Germline V lookup: CDR1 MNHEY, CDR2 SVGAGI. This CDR3 contains 15 residues. CDR3 sequence (DNA): TGTGCCAGCAGTTACCTGACAGGTAACCCCTACGAGCAGTACTTC. This encodes CASSYLTGNPYEQYF.

The chain has TRBV6-1 and TRBJ1-3; TRBD1 is a possible D gene (5 bases). From germline, CDR1 is MNHNS and CDR2 SASEGT. This CDR3 comprises 13 residues. Trimming shortened V by 7 bases and J by 5 bases, and 12 bases separated the two germline ends. The CDR3 DNA is TGTGCCAGCAAGACGACAGAGAGAAACACCATATATTTT. This translates into CASKTTERNTIYF.

This rearrangement joins TRBV9 to TRBJ2-1, with 10 positions matching TRBD2. This CDR3 comprises 15 residues. After removal of 3 bases from V and 7 bases from J, the junction contained 7 bases not matched to a gene. Germline assignment: CDR1 SGDLS and CDR2 YYNGEE. CDR3 DNA sequence: TGTGCCAGCAGCGGGACTAGCGGCCATGGAAATGAGCAGTTCTTC. Translating it yields CASSGTSGHGNEQFF.

This clone was counted a few times. At one boundary the junction diverges from the germline segment, which might be a read error. J is TRBJ1-1 and V is TRBV7-9; D is perhaps TRBD1 (5 bases). Germline V gene data show CDR1 as SEHNR and CDR2 as FQNEAQ (reference sequence). The CDR3 contains 11 residues. The CDR3 sequence is CSSSQGYEAFF. CDR3 DNA sequence: TGTTCCAGCAGCCAGGGCTATGAAGCTTTCTTT.

V and J are TRBV2 and TRBJ2-1, with D maybe TRBD2 (5 bases). Germline CDR1 SNHLY, CDR2 FYNNEI. V lost 7 bases and J lost 4, with 14 bases in between. The CDR3 extends over 14 amino acids. CDR3 residues: CASTASDFYNEQFF. The CDR3 bases are TGTGCCAGCACCGCCTCGGACTTTTACAATGAGCAGTTCTTC.

The chain joins TRBV18 to TRBJ1-2; D is possibly TRBD1 (5 bases). V lost 3 bases and J lost 6, with 20 bases in between. CDR1 is KGHSH and CDR2 is LQKENI in the germline V gene. The CDR3 length is 16 residues. CDR3 protein: CASSPLGGARDDGYTF. CDR3 sequence (DNA): TGTGCCAGCTCACCTCTGGGAGGGGCTCGGGACGATGGCTACACCTTC.

In its sample, this clone was seen a few times. At one end the junction does not follow the germline gene, possibly because of a read error. This chain links TRBV7-9 with TRBJ1-4, with D possibly being TRBD1 (5 bases). There are 16 residues in the CDR3. The germline gives CDR1 SEHNR, CDR2 FQNEAQ (reference sequence). Written as DNA, the CDR3 is TGTTCCAGCAGCCCCGACAGACAGACAACTAATGAAAAACTGTTTTTT. Encoded protein: CSSSPDRQTTNEKLFF.

The chain joins TRBV30 to TRBJ1-3; no firm D call. The V end was cut by 8 bases, the J end by 3 bases, with 17 bases between. The CDR3 extends over 14 amino acids. Germline values: CDR1 GTSNPN, CDR2 SVGIG (reference sequence). CDR3 region: CARSEFGVGNTIYF. In DNA, the CDR3 is TGTGCCCGGTCGGAGTTCGGGGTTGGAAACACCATATATTTT.

The rearrangement uses TRBV19 and TRBJ1-1; the D is unclear. Germline V lookup: CDR1 LNHDA, CDR2 SQIVND (reference sequence). The V gene lost 3 bases and the J gene lost 4 bases, with 9 bases spanning the gap. The CDR3 is 13 amino acids. The DNA of the CDR3 is TGTGCCAGTAGTATGGGCGGGCTCACTGAAGCTTTCTTT. It encodes CASSMGGLTEAFF.

This clone was observed a single time. This chain links TRBV9 with TRBJ2-5; tentative D call: TRBD1 (5 bases). This CDR3 is 14 amino acids long. CDR1 and CDR2 from the germline V gene are SGDLS and YYNGEE. Trimming stripped 0 bases from V and 4 bases from J, with 10 bases between. CDR3 DNA: TGTGCCAGCAGCGTAGAAGGGGTGGCAGAGACCCAGTACTTC. Amino acids: CASSVEGVAETQYF. The whole variable domain, remainder taken from reference TRBV9 and TRBJ2-5, is DSGVTQTPKHLITATGQRVTLRCSPRSGDLSVYWYQQSLDQGLQFLIQYYNGEERAKGNILERFSAQQFPDLHSELNLSSLELGDSALYFCASSVEGVAETQYFGPGTRLLVL.

The chain has TRBV9 and TRBJ1-5; 10 positions match TRBD1. Germline V gene data show CDR1 as SGDLS and CDR2 as YYNGEE. This CDR3 comprises 17 residues. The ends lost 3 bases at V and 2 bases at J; junction bases unmatched: 8. The CDR3 here is CASSEDTGTGGNQPQHF. CDR3 sequence (DNA): TGTGCCAGCAGCGAGGACACCGGGACAGGGGGCAATCAGCCCCAGCATTTT.

The V gene is TRBV30, the J gene TRBJ1-2, with TRBD1 as a possible D gene (5 bases). Germline CDR1 reads GTSNPN; CDR2 reads SVGIG (reference sequence). The V and J ends lost 0 bases and 5 bases respectively, with 13 bases between them. This CDR3 has 14 residues. The CDR3, as DNA: TGTGCCTGGAGTGTAAGGGGCGGGACTTATGGCTACACCTTC. Translating it yields CAWSVRGGTYGYTF.

This clone has a single count. This rearrangement joins TRBV28 to TRBJ1-2; 8 bases are a match to TRBD1. The CDR3 extends over 16 amino acids. Germline loops: CDR1 MDHEN, CDR2 SYDVKM. V trimming: 2 bases; J trimming: 4 bases; junction bases outside the gene matches: 9. The CDR3 region is CASSLMTGVASYGYTF. The CDR3 DNA reads as TGTGCCAGCAGTTTAATGACAGGGGTGGCTAGCTATGGCTACACCTTC.

V is TRBV6-5 and J is TRBJ1-2; 9 positions match TRBD1. Trimming took 7 bases from V and 7 from J; bases not matched to a gene: 7. The CDR3 is made up of 13 amino acids. Per germline, CDR1 MNHEY and CDR2 SVGAGI. The DNA for the CDR3 is TGTGCCAGCATCCCGGGGACAGGGAGTGGCTACACCTTC. Translation: CASIPGTGSGYTF.

The chain recombines TRBV25-1 with TRBJ2-7, with TRBD1 matching 8 bases. CDR3 length equals 14 residues. Trimming at V came to 6 bases and at J to 0 bases, leaving 4 bases not matched to a gene. Germline V gives CDR1 MGHDK, CDR2 SYGVNS. The CDR3 sequence: CASRRTGSSYEQYF. The CDR3 coding sequence is TGTGCCAGCAGGAGGACAGGGAGCTCCTACGAGCAGTACTTC.

This sequence joins TRBV27 and TRBJ1-2; 11 bases align to TRBD1. The CDR3 sequence is 13 residues long. Germline values: CDR1 MNHEY, CDR2 SMNVEV (reference sequence). Unmatched junction bases numbered 4, after V lost 5 bases and J lost 8 bases. The CDR3 region is CASSRGQGGGYTF. The CDR3 coding sequence is TGTGCCAGCAGTAGGGGACAGGGGGGCGGCTACACCTTC.

The genes are TRBV7-3 and TRBJ2-1, with 8 bases that match TRBD2. Germline V gives CDR1 SGHTA, CDR2 FQGTGA. V lost 0 bases to trimming and J lost 5 bases; unmatched junction nucleotides: 6. This CDR3 contains 16 residues. The CDR3 protein is CASSLTVGLGNNEQFF. Here the CDR3 DNA reads TGTGCCAGCAGCTTAACTGTGGGACTAGGAAACAATGAGCAGTTCTTC.

The chain carries TRBV6-5 and TRBJ1-5, with TRBD1 matching 9 bases. Germline CDR1 is MNHEY and CDR2 is SVGAGI. CDR3 length: 14 amino acids. The V segment lost 4 bases and the J segment 10 bases; nucleotides outside the gene matches: 8. CDR3 region: CASSLGTGFDPQHF. In DNA, the CDR3 is TGTGCCAGCAGTTTAGGGACAGGGTTCGACCCCCAGCATTTT.

This chain uses TRBV5-1 with TRBJ1-1, with 8 bases that match TRBD1. V was clipped by 0 bases and J by 11 bases; unmatched bases: 9. This CDR3 region has 14 residues. Germline CDR1 is SGHRS and CDR2 is YFSETQ. CDR3 region: CASSLARTGTDAFF. The CDR3 nucleotides are TGCGCCAGCAGCTTGGCTCGGACAGGGACAGATGCTTTCTTT.

The chain links TRBV7-3 to TRBJ1-2; 7 bases match TRBD1. The CDR3 is made up of 14 amino acids. From germline, CDR1 is SGHTA and CDR2 FQGTGA. V gave up 5 bases and J gave up 8 bases; unmatched junction bases: 11. The DNA for the CDR3 is TGTGCCAGCAGCCCAAGACAGGGTTTAAGCGGCTACACCTTC. Amino acid sequence: CASSPRQGLSGYTF.

The chain carries TRBV4-1 and TRBJ2-7; 11 bases fit TRBD1. CDR3 size: 14 residues. Germline V gives CDR1 MGHRA, CDR2 YSYEKL. Losses at the gene ends were 4 bases for V and 3 bases for J; bases not matched to a gene: 2. As DNA, the CDR3 is TGCGCCAGCAGCCGGACAGGGGGCAGCTACGAGCAGTACTTC. Protein: CASSRTGGSYEQYF.